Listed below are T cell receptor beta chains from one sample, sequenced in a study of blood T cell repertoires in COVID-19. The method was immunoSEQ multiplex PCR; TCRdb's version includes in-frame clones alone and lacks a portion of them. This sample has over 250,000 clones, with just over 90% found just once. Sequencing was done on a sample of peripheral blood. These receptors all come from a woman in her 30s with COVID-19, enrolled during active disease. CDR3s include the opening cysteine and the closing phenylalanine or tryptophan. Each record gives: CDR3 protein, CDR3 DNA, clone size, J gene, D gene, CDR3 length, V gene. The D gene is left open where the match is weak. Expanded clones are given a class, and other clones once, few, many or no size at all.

cdr3_aa: CASRSLGTRTYNEQFF
cdr3_nt: TGTGCAAGTCGCTCGCTGGGGACTAGAACTTACAATGAGCAGTTCTTC
clone_size: .
j_call: TRBJ2-1
d_call: .
cdr3_length: 16
v_call: TRBV12-2

cdr3_aa: CSVVVQGADTEAFF
cdr3_nt: TGCAGCGTCGTCGTACAGGGGGCAGATACTGAAGCTTTCTTT
clone_size: .
j_call: TRBJ1-1
d_call: TRBD1
cdr3_length: 14
v_call: TRBV29-1

cdr3_aa: CASSATGSEQYF
cdr3_nt: TGTGCCAGCAGCGCGACAGGGAGCGAGCAGTACTTC
clone_size: .
j_call: TRBJ2-7
d_call: TRBD1
cdr3_length: 12
v_call: TRBV9

cdr3_aa: CASSLEGVRTDTQYF
cdr3_nt: TGTGCCAGCAGTTTAGAGGGGGTGCGCACAGATACGCAGTATTTT
clone_size: once
j_call: TRBJ2-3
d_call: .
cdr3_length: 15
v_call: TRBV27

cdr3_aa: CASSLSHGPYEQYF
cdr3_nt: TGTGCCAGCAGCTTAAGCCACGGTCCCTACGAGCAGTACTTC
clone_size: once
j_call: TRBJ2-7
d_call: .
cdr3_length: 14
v_call: TRBV11-3

cdr3_aa: CASSPIRVTDTQYF
cdr3_nt: TGCGCCAGCAGCCCGATCAGGGTCACAGATACGCAGTATTTT
clone_size: .
j_call: TRBJ2-3
d_call: .
cdr3_length: 14
v_call: TRBV5-1

cdr3_aa: CASSFGTAYGYTF
cdr3_nt: TGTGCCAGCAGCTTCGGGACAGCCTATGGCTACACCTTC
clone_size: .
j_call: TRBJ1-2
d_call: TRBD1
cdr3_length: 13
v_call: TRBV9

cdr3_aa: CASGLRGTQYF
cdr3_nt: TGTGCCAGCGGTTTAAGGGGGACCCAGTACTTC
clone_size: few
j_call: TRBJ2-5
d_call: .
cdr3_length: 11
v_call: TRBV12-3/TRBV12-4

cdr3_aa: CASSSGQGGNSPLHF
cdr3_nt: TGTGCCAGCAGCTCCGGACAGGGTGGCAATTCACCCCTCCACTTT
clone_size: .
j_call: TRBJ1-6
d_call: TRBD1
cdr3_length: 15
v_call: TRBV5-4

cdr3_aa: CASRSRTATNEKLFF
cdr3_nt: TGTGCCAGCAGGTCGAGGACAGCAACTAATGAAAAACTGTTTTTT
clone_size: .
j_call: TRBJ1-4
d_call: .
cdr3_length: 15
v_call: TRBV6-5

cdr3_aa: CASSQDAQGHQPQHF
cdr3_nt: TGCGCCAGCAGCCAAGATGCCCAGGGCCATCAGCCCCAGCATTTT
clone_size: once
j_call: TRBJ1-5
d_call: .
cdr3_length: 15
v_call: TRBV4-1

cdr3_aa: CASSLLTYEQYF
cdr3_nt: TGTGCCAGCAGCTTATTAACCTACGAGCAGTACTTC
clone_size: .
j_call: TRBJ2-7
d_call: .
cdr3_length: 12
v_call: TRBV7-9

cdr3_aa: CASRYTPDSNQPQHF
cdr3_nt: TGTGCCAGCAGGTACACACCAGATAGCAATCAGCCCCAGCATTTT
clone_size: .
j_call: TRBJ1-5
d_call: .
cdr3_length: 15
v_call: TRBV6-5

cdr3_aa: CASSGGQGVDTQYF
cdr3_nt: TGCGCCAGCAGTGGAGGACAGGGAGTTGATACGCAGTATTTT
clone_size: .
j_call: TRBJ2-3
d_call: TRBD1
cdr3_length: 14
v_call: TRBV10-1

cdr3_aa: CASKSLAGIYEQYF
cdr3_nt: TGTGCCAGCAAGAGCCTAGCGGGTATCTACGAGCAGTACTTC
clone_size: once
j_call: TRBJ2-7
d_call: TRBD2
cdr3_length: 14
v_call: TRBV6-5

cdr3_aa: CASSLLAGSHNEQFF
cdr3_nt: TGTGCCAGCAGCTTACTAGCGGGAAGCCACAATGAGCAGTTCTTC
clone_size: .
j_call: TRBJ2-1
d_call: TRBD2
cdr3_length: 15
v_call: TRBV7-2

cdr3_aa: CASSQGGVTAFF
cdr3_nt: TGTGCCAGCAGCCAAGGGGGGGTTACAGCTTTCTTT
clone_size: .
j_call: TRBJ1-1
d_call: .
cdr3_length: 12
v_call: TRBV14

cdr3_aa: CALKPGTSAYNEQFF
cdr3_nt: TGTGCCTTAAAACCCGGGACTAGCGCTTACAATGAGCAGTTCTTC
clone_size: .
j_call: TRBJ2-1
d_call: TRBD2
cdr3_length: 15
v_call: TRBV30

cdr3_aa: CASSFRDRDQPQHF
cdr3_nt: TGTGCCAGTAGCTTCCGGGACAGAGATCAGCCCCAGCATTTT
clone_size: .
j_call: TRBJ1-5
d_call: TRBD1
cdr3_length: 14
v_call: TRBV19

cdr3_aa: CASSQGQGYEQYF
cdr3_nt: TGTGCCAGCAGCCAAGGACAGGGCTACGAGCAGTACTTC
clone_size: .
j_call: TRBJ2-7
d_call: TRBD1
cdr3_length: 13
v_call: TRBV14

cdr3_aa: CASSLDQGNEQFF
cdr3_nt: TGCGCCAGCAGCTTAGACCAGGGGAATGAGCAGTTCTTC
clone_size: .
j_call: TRBJ2-1
d_call: .
cdr3_length: 13
v_call: TRBV5-1

cdr3_aa: CASSLGGTRPDTQYF
cdr3_nt: TGCGCCAGCAGCTTGGGCGGGACCCGCCCAGATACGCAGTATTTT
clone_size: once
j_call: TRBJ2-3
d_call: .
cdr3_length: 15
v_call: TRBV5-1

cdr3_aa: CASSQVPGASGSYEQYF
cdr3_nt: TGTGCCAGCAGCCAAGTCCCCGGGGCTAGCGGGTCCTACGAGCAGTACTTC
clone_size: .
j_call: TRBJ2-7
d_call: TRBD2
cdr3_length: 17
v_call: TRBV4-2

cdr3_aa: CASSNRGSHTQYF
cdr3_nt: TGTGCCAGCAGTAACAGGGGAAGTCATACGCAGTATTTT
clone_size: once
j_call: TRBJ2-3
d_call: TRBD1
cdr3_length: 13
v_call: TRBV12-3/TRBV12-4

cdr3_aa: CASSLENEQFF
cdr3_nt: TGTGCCAGCAGTTTGGAGAATGAGCAGTTCTTC
clone_size: few
j_call: TRBJ2-1
d_call: .
cdr3_length: 11
v_call: TRBV12-3/TRBV12-4

cdr3_aa: CASSGIRGARTEAFF
cdr3_nt: TGTGCCAGCAGTGGGATCAGGGGAGCTCGCACTGAAGCTTTCTTT
clone_size: once
j_call: TRBJ1-1
d_call: .
cdr3_length: 15
v_call: TRBV25-1

cdr3_aa: CAWARAPTTEAFF
cdr3_nt: TGTGCCTGGGCCCGAGCGCCCACCACTGAAGCTTTCTTT
clone_size: few
j_call: TRBJ1-1
d_call: .
cdr3_length: 13
v_call: TRBV30

cdr3_aa: CASSFLLRSYNEQFF
cdr3_nt: TGTGCCAGCAGTTTTTTACTTCGCTCCTACAATGAGCAGTTCTTC
clone_size: once
j_call: TRBJ2-1
d_call: .
cdr3_length: 15
v_call: TRBV6-5

cdr3_aa: CASSPVQGYGYTF
cdr3_nt: TGCGCCAGCAGCCCTGTGCAGGGGTATGGCTACACCTTC
clone_size: .
j_call: TRBJ1-2
d_call: .
cdr3_length: 13
v_call: TRBV5-1

cdr3_aa: CASSESGQYYGYTF
cdr3_nt: TGTGCCAGCAGTGAAAGTGGCCAGTACTATGGCTACACCTTC
clone_size: .
j_call: TRBJ1-2
d_call: .
cdr3_length: 14
v_call: TRBV6-1

cdr3_aa: CASSLTGRSYEQYF
cdr3_nt: TGTGCCAGCAGTTTAACAGGGAGAAGCTACGAGCAGTACTTC
clone_size: .
j_call: TRBJ2-7
d_call: .
cdr3_length: 14
v_call: TRBV27

cdr3_aa: CASSPTVGDTEAFF
cdr3_nt: TGTGCCAGCAGTCCGACAGTAGGTGACACTGAAGCTTTCTTT
clone_size: .
j_call: TRBJ1-1
d_call: .
cdr3_length: 14
v_call: TRBV27

cdr3_aa: CASGLVGGQFAFF
cdr3_nt: TGTGCTAGTGGTTTGGTCGGAGGACAGTTTGCTTTCTTT
clone_size: .
j_call: TRBJ1-1
d_call: .
cdr3_length: 13
v_call: TRBV12-5

cdr3_aa: CASTSLVGESYEQYF
cdr3_nt: TGTGCCAGCACCTCCCTAGTAGGAGAATCCTACGAGCAGTACTTC
clone_size: .
j_call: TRBJ2-7
d_call: .
cdr3_length: 15
v_call: TRBV27

cdr3_aa: CASTREGYNEQFF
cdr3_nt: TGTGCCAGCACGCGGGAGGGGTACAATGAGCAGTTCTTC
clone_size: .
j_call: TRBJ2-1
d_call: TRBD2
cdr3_length: 13
v_call: TRBV9

cdr3_aa: CASSVVGGSSNQPQHF
cdr3_nt: TGTGCCAGCAGTGTGGTGGGAGGGAGTAGCAATCAGCCCCAGCATTTT
clone_size: .
j_call: TRBJ1-5
d_call: .
cdr3_length: 16
v_call: TRBV2

cdr3_aa: CSAAHRGGYTF
cdr3_nt: TGCAGTGCTGCCCACAGGGGGGGCTACACCTTC
clone_size: .
j_call: TRBJ1-2
d_call: TRBD1
cdr3_length: 11
v_call: TRBV20-1

cdr3_aa: CASSYVGPGANVLTF
cdr3_nt: TGTGCCAGCAGTTACGTGGGGCCCGGGGCCAACGTCCTGACTTTC
clone_size: .
j_call: TRBJ2-6
d_call: .
cdr3_length: 15
v_call: TRBV6-5

cdr3_aa: CASTRRTGNRRGTGELFF
cdr3_nt: TGTGCCAGCACCAGAAGGACAGGGAATCGGAGGGGCACCGGGGAGCTGTTTTTT
clone_size: .
j_call: TRBJ2-2
d_call: TRBD1
cdr3_length: 18
v_call: TRBV7-9

cdr3_aa: CASRTSGTDTQYF
cdr3_nt: TGTGCCAGCCGGACTAGCGGCACAGATACGCAGTATTTT
clone_size: .
j_call: TRBJ2-3
d_call: TRBD2
cdr3_length: 13
v_call: TRBV6-6

cdr3_aa: CASRDLGRERYGYTF
cdr3_nt: TGTGCCAGCAGGGACCTAGGGAGGGAACGATATGGCTACACCTTC
clone_size: .
j_call: TRBJ1-2
d_call: .
cdr3_length: 15
v_call: TRBV6-5

cdr3_aa: CASSVSGQYNSPLHF
cdr3_nt: TGTGCCAGCAGTGTATCGGGACAGTATAATTCACCCCTCCACTTT
clone_size: .
j_call: TRBJ1-6
d_call: TRBD1
cdr3_length: 15
v_call: TRBV2

cdr3_aa: CASSLDSRLAGDLSWYEQYF
cdr3_nt: TGTGCCAGCAGCTTAGATTCCCGCCTAGCGGGAGATTTAAGTTGGTACGAGCAGTACTTC
clone_size: .
j_call: TRBJ2-7
d_call: TRBD2
cdr3_length: 20
v_call: TRBV11-2

cdr3_aa: CASSPDREQETQYF
cdr3_nt: TGTGCCAGCTCACCCGACAGGGAACAAGAGACCCAGTACTTC
clone_size: once
j_call: TRBJ2-5
d_call: TRBD1
cdr3_length: 14
v_call: TRBV18

cdr3_aa: CASSLDRVDTEAFF
cdr3_nt: TGCGCCAGCAGCTTGGACAGGGTTGACACTGAAGCTTTCTTT
clone_size: .
j_call: TRBJ1-1
d_call: .
cdr3_length: 14
v_call: TRBV5-1

cdr3_aa: CASSYLRLAGTPNTGELFF
cdr3_nt: TGTGCCAGCAGCTACCTCCGACTAGCGGGAACCCCGAACACCGGGGAGCTGTTTTTT
clone_size: .
j_call: TRBJ2-2
d_call: TRBD2
cdr3_length: 19
v_call: TRBV7-6

cdr3_aa: CASTPAGNTEAFF
cdr3_nt: TGTGCCAGTACCCCGGCGGGGAACACTGAAGCTTTCTTT
clone_size: .
j_call: TRBJ1-1
d_call: .
cdr3_length: 13
v_call: TRBV19

cdr3_aa: CASSLTGGPGNTIYF
cdr3_nt: TGTGCCAGCAGCCTGACAGGGGGCCCTGGAAACACCATATATTTT
clone_size: once
j_call: TRBJ1-3
d_call: TRBD1
cdr3_length: 15
v_call: TRBV5-4

cdr3_aa: CASSFAGGAGELFF
cdr3_nt: TGTGCCAGCAGCTTCGCGGGGGGGGCAGGGGAGCTGTTTTTT
clone_size: .
j_call: TRBJ2-2
d_call: TRBD2
cdr3_length: 14
v_call: TRBV5-4

cdr3_aa: CAWSAAVGAENYGYTF
cdr3_nt: TGTGCCTGGAGTGCAGCCGTTGGGGCCGAAAACTATGGCTACACCTTC
clone_size: .
j_call: TRBJ1-2
d_call: .
cdr3_length: 16
v_call: TRBV30

cdr3_aa: CASSQGPNLYEQYF
cdr3_nt: TGTGCCAGCAGCCAAGGGCCCAATCTCTACGAGCAGTACTTC
clone_size: once
j_call: TRBJ2-7
d_call: .
cdr3_length: 14
v_call: TRBV3-1/TRBV3-2

cdr3_aa: CASSLGTGGADQPQHF
cdr3_nt: TGTGCCAGTAGTCTTGGGACAGGGGGCGCAGATCAGCCCCAGCATTTT
clone_size: .
j_call: TRBJ1-5
d_call: TRBD1
cdr3_length: 16
v_call: TRBV19

cdr3_aa: CSVEGREGNPYEQYF
cdr3_nt: TGCAGCGTTGAAGGTCGTGAGGGTAACCCCTACGAGCAGTACTTC
clone_size: .
j_call: TRBJ2-7
d_call: .
cdr3_length: 15
v_call: TRBV29-1